Listed below are T cell receptor beta chains from one sample, sequenced in a study of identical twins. From the 5' RACE reads, TCRdb called clonotypes with MiXCR, one entry per CDR3 protein. Here the sample spans 600,000 to 800,000 distinct CDR3 sequences, less than 25% being singletons. A further study also used this sample, focusing on T cells expressing NK-cell markers.

Specimen: PBMCs. These receptors originate from a woman younger than 35 in good health. Each CDR3 is given with its conserved first and last residue. Fields, in order: V gene, J gene, D gene, clone size, CDR3 DNA, CDR3 protein. A D gene is named only where the DNA matches it firmly. Clone size is not always given. Where it is, it says once, few, many or a class for expanded clones.

>TRBV5-1|TRBJ2-1|NA|NA
TGCGCCAGCAGCCCCTGGACAGAATCTTATGAGCAGTTCTTC
CASSPWTESYEQFF
>TRBV7-9|TRBJ2-1|NA|few
TGTGCCAGCAGCTTTGGGTTTGGGGCCTACAATGAGCAGTTCTTC
CASSFGFGAYNEQFF
>TRBV5-1|TRBJ2-5|TRBD2|NA
TGCGCCAGCAGCCAACCCACGGCGGGAGGAGGACAAGAGACCCAGTACTTC
CASSQPTAGGGQETQYF
>TRBV7-9|TRBJ2-3|NA|NA
TGTGCCAGCAGCGCCTCCGGGCCTTCATTT
CASSASGPSF
>TRBV29-1|TRBJ1-2|NA|many
TGCAGTACCAGTGGCTACACCTTC
CSTSGYTF
>TRBV5-1|TRBJ1-2|NA|NA
TGCGCCAGCAGGGAACAGACCCAGGGCTACACCTTC
CASREQTQGYTF
>TRBV25-1|TRBJ2-7|NA|few
TGTGCCAGCATAGGAATCTACAGCTCCTACGAGCAGTACTTC
CASIGIYSSYEQYF
>TRBV20-1|TRBJ2-7|TRBD2|NA
TGCAGTGCTAGAGAGGTAGCGGGAGGAGGCGAGCAGTACTTC
CSAREVAGGGEQYF
>TRBV7-3|TRBJ1-1|NA|few
TGTGCCAGCAGCTTATTCGGGGGAAGCGAGGCTTTCTTT
CASSLFGGSEAFF
>TRBV7-2|TRBJ2-7|TRBD1|few
TGTGCCAGCAGCTCGGACAGGTACATGTCCTACGAGCAGTACTTC
CASSSDRYMSYEQYF
>TRBV5-1|TRBJ2-2|TRBD2|few
TGCGCCAGCAGCTCGACAACTAGCGGGGGAGACACCGGGGAGCTGTTTTTT
CASSSTTSGGDTGELFF
>TRBV20-1|TRBJ2-2|TRBD2|few
TGCAGTGCTAGAAATCCTAGCGGGGGGGCCGGGGAGCTGTTTTTT
CSARNPSGGAGELFF
>TRBV11-2|TRBJ2-3|NA|many
TGTGCCAGCAGGACAGTGGGGGCAGCAGATACGCAGTATTTT
CASRTVGAADTQYF
>TRBV6-5|TRBJ1-3|NA|NA
TGTGCCAGCAGTTACAGCATTACCTCTGGAAACACCATATATTTT
CASSYSITSGNTIYF
>TRBV20-1|TRBJ2-3|NA|NA
TGCAGTGCTAGAAAGGCAGCTAGCACAGATACGCAGTATTTT
CSARKAASTDTQYF
>TRBV6-1|TRBJ2-7|NA|few
TGTGCCACTATCGTCCGGGCTGTGGGGGAGCAGTACTTC
CATIVRAVGEQYF
>TRBV20-1|TRBJ2-1|TRBD2|NA
TGCAGTGCTAGAGAATTGTGGGGAGGTGCGGGGGACAATGAGCAGTTCTTC
CSARELWGGAGDNEQFF
>TRBV6-5|TRBJ2-3|TRBD2|few
TGTGCCAGCAGTTACTCGTCTAGCGGGAGTGTCACAGATACGCAGTATTTT
CASSYSSSGSVTDTQYF
>TRBV12-3/TRBV12-4|TRBJ1-2|NA|NA
TGTGCCAGCAGTTTATGGGCAAGAAACTATGGCTACACCTTC
CASSLWARNYGYTF
>TRBV5-1|TRBJ2-1|TRBD2|NA
TGCGCCAGCAGCTCCATAGCGGGAGCAAAAAATGAGCAGTTCTTC
CASSSIAGAKNEQFF
>TRBV5-1|TRBJ2-1|TRBD2|few
TGCGCCAGCAGCCTGGGGACTAGTCGGTCCTACAATGAGCAGTTCTTC
CASSLGTSRSYNEQFF
>TRBV5-1|TRBJ2-2|TRBD2|NA
TGCGCCAGCAAGGAGCGGGGGGCCCGTGGCACCGGGGAGCTGTTTTTT
CASKERGARGTGELFF
>TRBV14|TRBJ2-4|NA|NA
TGTGCCAGCAGCCAACTCCACATTCAGTACTTC
CASSQLHIQYF
>TRBV12-3/TRBV12-4|TRBJ2-7|NA|few
TGTGCCAGCAGTCCCACCCAGAGTTACGAGCAGTACTTC
CASSPTQSYEQYF
>TRBV20-1|TRBJ2-3|NA|NA
TGCAGTGCTGGATATGGCGGTCGGGCGGATACGCAGTATTTT
CSAGYGGRADTQYF
>TRBV12-3/TRBV12-4|TRBJ2-5|NA|few
TGTGCCAGCACCCCCGCAGGGGGCGGGGGGGAGACCCAGTACTTC
CASTPAGGGGETQYF
>TRBV12-3/TRBV12-4|TRBJ2-5|NA|few
TGTGCCAGCAGTCGAGGGGGGGGCTCGGAGACCCAGTACTTC
CASSRGGGSETQYF
>TRBV12-3/TRBV12-4|TRBJ2-1|NA|few
TGTGCCAGCAGTTTAGTCCTCGGCTTAAATGAGCAGTTCTTC
CASSLVLGLNEQFF
>TRBV4-3|TRBJ2-2|NA|few
TGCGCCAGCAGCCGGAATCCCACCGGGGAGCTGTTTTTT
CASSRNPTGELFF
>TRBV20-1|TRBJ2-1|TRBD2|few
TGCAGTGCTAGACGGGGGGGAAACAATGAGCAGTTCTTC
CSARRGGNNEQFF
>TRBV6-5|TRBJ1-1|NA|NA
TGTGCCAGCAGTTGGCTGTCGGGAGTAGAAGCTTTCTTT
CASSWLSGVEAFF
>TRBV20-1|TRBJ2-4|TRBD1|few
TGCAGTGCTAGAGTTAACAGGGGGGTTGGGGCCAAAAACATTCAGTACTTC
CSARVNRGVGAKNIQYF
>TRBV6-1|TRBJ2-5|TRBD1|NA
TGTGCCAGCAGTCCCGGGACAGGGAAAGAGACCCAGTACTTC
CASSPGTGKETQYF
>TRBV10-1|TRBJ2-7|NA|few
TGCGCCAGCAGTCCAGGGGACAACGAGCAGTACTTC
CASSPGDNEQYF
>TRBV24-1|TRBJ2-1|TRBD2|few
TGTGCCACCAGTGATAGAAATGGCGGGAGGGCCCTCAATGAGCAGTTCTTC
CATSDRNGGRALNEQFF